This section outlines one TCR beta chain sequence together with its context. Relative to the germline gene, one junction end is altered; a read error may explain this. This CDR3 has 12 amino acids. Germline lookup yields CDR1 SEHNR and CDR2 FQNEAQ (reference sequence). TCRdb reanalysed the RT-PCR reads using MiXCR and keeps one entry per CDR3 protein. The table includes around 570,000 distinct CDR3 sequences, about 10% detected once. The sample comes from a study of response to subunit inactivated influenza vaccine. The data also belong to a second study, concerning T cells expressing NK-cell markers. That work states: The authors generated TCR beta cDNA through 5'RACE template switching with UMIs. Dominant NKG2C+ clonotypes accounted for about 1.0-8% of CD8+ T cells in a handful of donors.

The TCR comes from a man between 45 and 60 years old who received an inactivated influenza vaccine. The gene calls are TRBV7-9 and TRBJ2-1, with 9 bases aligning to TRBD1. Sequencing used PBMCs from blood, obtained on the day of vaccination. DNA for the CDR3: TGTGCCAGCAGCTCGGGGACAGGGCCCCACGCCTTC. The encoded protein is CASSSGTGPHAF.